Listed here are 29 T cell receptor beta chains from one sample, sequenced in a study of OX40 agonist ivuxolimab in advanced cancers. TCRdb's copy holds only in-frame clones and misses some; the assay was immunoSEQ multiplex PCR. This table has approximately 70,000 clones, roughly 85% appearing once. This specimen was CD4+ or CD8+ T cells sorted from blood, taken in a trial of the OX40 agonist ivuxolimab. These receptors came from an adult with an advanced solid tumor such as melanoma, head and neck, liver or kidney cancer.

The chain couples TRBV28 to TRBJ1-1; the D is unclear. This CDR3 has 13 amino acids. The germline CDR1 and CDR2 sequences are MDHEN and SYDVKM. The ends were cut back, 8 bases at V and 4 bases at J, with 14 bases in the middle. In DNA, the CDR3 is TGTGCCAGCTGTGTGAGGGAGTGCACTGAAGCTTTCTTT. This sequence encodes CASCVRECTEAFF. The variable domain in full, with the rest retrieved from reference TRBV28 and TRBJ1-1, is DVKVTQSSRYLVKRTGEKVFLECVQDMDHENMFWYRQDPGLGLRLIYFSYDVKMKEKGDIPEGYSVSREKKERFSLILESASTNQTSMYLCASCVRECTEAFFGQGTRLTVV.

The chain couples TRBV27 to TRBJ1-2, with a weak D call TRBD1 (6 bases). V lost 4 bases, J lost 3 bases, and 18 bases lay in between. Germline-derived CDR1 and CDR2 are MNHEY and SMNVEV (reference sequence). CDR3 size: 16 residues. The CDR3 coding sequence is TGTGCCAGCAGTTCCGGGACACTCGAGGCGCACTATGGCTACACCTTC. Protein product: CASSSGTLEAHYGYTF.

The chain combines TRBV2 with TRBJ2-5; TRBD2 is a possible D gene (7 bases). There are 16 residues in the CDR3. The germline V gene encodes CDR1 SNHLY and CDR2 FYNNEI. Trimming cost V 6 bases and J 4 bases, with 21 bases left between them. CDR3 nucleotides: TGTGCCAGCAGGCGGGGGACAACCACGGGGGGAGAGACCCAGTACTTC. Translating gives CASRRGTTTGGETQYF. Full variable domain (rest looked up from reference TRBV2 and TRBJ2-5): EPEVTQTPSHQVTQMGQEVILRCVPISNHLYFYWYRQILGQKVEFLVSFYNNEISEKSEIFDDQFSVERPDGSNFTLKIRSTKLEDSAMYFCASRRGTTTGGETQYFGPGTRLLVL.

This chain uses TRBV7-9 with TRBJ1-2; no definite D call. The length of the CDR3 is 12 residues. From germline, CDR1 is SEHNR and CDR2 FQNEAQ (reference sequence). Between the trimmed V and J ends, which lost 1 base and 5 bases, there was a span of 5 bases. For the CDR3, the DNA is TGTGCCAGCAGCTTAGAAGCTTATGGCTACACCTTC. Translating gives CASSLEAYGYTF.

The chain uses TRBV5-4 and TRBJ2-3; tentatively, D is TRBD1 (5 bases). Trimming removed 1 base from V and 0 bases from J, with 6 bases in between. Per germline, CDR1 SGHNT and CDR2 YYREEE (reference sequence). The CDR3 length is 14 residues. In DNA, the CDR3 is TGTGCCAGCAGCTTGCAGGGTAGCACAGATACGCAGTATTTT. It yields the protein CASSLQGSTDTQYF. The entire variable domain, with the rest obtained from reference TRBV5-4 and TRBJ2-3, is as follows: ETGVTQSPTHLIKTRGQQVTLRCSSQSGHNTVSWYQQALGQGPQFIFQYYREEENGRGNFPPRFSGLQFPNYSSELNVNALELDDSALYLCASSLQGSTDTQYFGPGTRLTVL.

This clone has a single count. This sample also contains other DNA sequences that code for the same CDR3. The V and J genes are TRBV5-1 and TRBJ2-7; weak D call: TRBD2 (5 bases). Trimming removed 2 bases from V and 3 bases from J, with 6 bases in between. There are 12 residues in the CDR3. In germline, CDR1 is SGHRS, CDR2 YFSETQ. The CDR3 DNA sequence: TGCGCCAGCAGCTTAGGAGGCTACGAGCAGTACTTC. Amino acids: CASSLGGYEQYF.

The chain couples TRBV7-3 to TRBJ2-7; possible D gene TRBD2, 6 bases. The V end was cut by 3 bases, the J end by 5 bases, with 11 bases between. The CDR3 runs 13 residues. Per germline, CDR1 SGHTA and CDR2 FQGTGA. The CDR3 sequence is CASSFSSGDEQYF. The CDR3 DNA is TGTGCCAGCAGCTTCTCGTCGGGGGACGAGCAGTACTTC.

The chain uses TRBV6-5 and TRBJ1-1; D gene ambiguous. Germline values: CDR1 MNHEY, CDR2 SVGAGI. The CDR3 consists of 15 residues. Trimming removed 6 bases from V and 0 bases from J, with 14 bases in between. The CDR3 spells CASSSSRQLNTEAFF. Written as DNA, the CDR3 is TGTGCCAGCAGCTCTAGCAGGCAACTGAACACTGAAGCTTTCTTT.

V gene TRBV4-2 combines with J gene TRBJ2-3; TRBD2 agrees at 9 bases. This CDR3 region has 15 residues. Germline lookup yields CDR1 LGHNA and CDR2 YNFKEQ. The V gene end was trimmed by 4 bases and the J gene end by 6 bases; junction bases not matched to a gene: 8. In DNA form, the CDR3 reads TGTGCCAGCAGCCGAGAAGGGAGCGGGGGGGATACGCAGTATTTT. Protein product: CASSREGSGGDTQYF.

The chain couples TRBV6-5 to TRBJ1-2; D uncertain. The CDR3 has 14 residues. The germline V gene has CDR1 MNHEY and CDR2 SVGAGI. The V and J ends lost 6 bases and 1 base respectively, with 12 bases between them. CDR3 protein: CASRRIGRNYGYTF. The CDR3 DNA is TGTGCCAGCAGGAGAATCGGACGTAACTATGGCTACACCTTC.

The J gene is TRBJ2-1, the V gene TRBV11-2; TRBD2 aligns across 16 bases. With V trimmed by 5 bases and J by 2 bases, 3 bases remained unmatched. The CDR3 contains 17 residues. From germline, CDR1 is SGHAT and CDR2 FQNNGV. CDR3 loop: CASSPGTSGRAYNEQFF. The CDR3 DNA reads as TGTGCCAGCAGCCCCGGGACTAGCGGGAGGGCCTACAATGAGCAGTTCTTC.

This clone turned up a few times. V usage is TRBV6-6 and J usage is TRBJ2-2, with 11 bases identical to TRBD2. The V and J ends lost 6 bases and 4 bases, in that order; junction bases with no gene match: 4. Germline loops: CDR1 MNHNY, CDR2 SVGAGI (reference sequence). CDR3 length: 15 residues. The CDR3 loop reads CASRTTSGATGELFF. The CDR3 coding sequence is TGTGCCAGCAGAACGACTAGCGGGGCCACCGGGGAGCTGTTTTTT.

The CDR3 coding sequence is TGTGCCAGCAGCCAACCAGGGACAGGGGGCCGGGGCTACACCTTC. Translating it yields CASSQPGTGGRGYTF. The chain recombines TRBV14 with TRBJ1-2; 12 bases are shared with TRBD1. Trimming at V came to 2 bases and at J to 8 bases, leaving 6 bases not matched to a gene. CDR3 size: 15 residues. Germline V lookup: CDR1 SGHDN, CDR2 FVKESK.

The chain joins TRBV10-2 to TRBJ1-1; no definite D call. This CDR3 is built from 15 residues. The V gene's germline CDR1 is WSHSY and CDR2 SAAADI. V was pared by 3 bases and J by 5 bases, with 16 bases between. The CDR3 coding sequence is TGCGCCAGCAGTGAAAGGGAAGGCCGGGGAACTGAAGCTTTCTTT. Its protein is CASSEREGRGTEAFF.

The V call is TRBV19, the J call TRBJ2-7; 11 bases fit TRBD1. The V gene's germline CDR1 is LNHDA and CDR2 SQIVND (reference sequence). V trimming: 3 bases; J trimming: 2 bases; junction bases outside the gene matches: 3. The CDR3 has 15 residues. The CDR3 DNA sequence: TGTGCCAGTAGTATTGGGACAGGGGGGACCTACGAGCAGTACTTC. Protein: CASSIGTGGTYEQYF. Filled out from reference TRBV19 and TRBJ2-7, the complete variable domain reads DGGITQSPKYLFRKEGQNVTLSCEQNLNHDAMYWYRQDPGQGLRLIYYSQIVNDFQKGDIAEGYSVSREKKESFPLTVTSAQKNPTAFYLCASSIGTGGTYEQYFGPGTRLTVT.

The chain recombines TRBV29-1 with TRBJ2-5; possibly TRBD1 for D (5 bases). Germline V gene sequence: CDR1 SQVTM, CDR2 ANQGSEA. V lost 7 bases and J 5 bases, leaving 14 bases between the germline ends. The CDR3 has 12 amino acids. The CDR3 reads CSARDISETQYF. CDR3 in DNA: TGCAGCGCCAGGGATATCTCGGAGACCCAGTACTTC.

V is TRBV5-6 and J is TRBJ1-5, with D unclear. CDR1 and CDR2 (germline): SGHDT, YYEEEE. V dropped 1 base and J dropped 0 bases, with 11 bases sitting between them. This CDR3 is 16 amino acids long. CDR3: CASSLRGVSSNQPQHF. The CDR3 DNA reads TGTGCCAGCAGCTTGCGTGGGGTTTCTAGCAATCAGCCCCAGCATTTT.

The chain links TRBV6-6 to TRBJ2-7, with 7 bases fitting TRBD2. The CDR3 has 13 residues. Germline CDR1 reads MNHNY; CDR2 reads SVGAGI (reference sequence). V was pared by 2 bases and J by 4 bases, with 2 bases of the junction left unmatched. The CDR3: CASSYGGVYEQYF. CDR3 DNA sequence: TGTGCCAGCAGTTACGGGGGGGTGTACGAGCAGTACTTC.

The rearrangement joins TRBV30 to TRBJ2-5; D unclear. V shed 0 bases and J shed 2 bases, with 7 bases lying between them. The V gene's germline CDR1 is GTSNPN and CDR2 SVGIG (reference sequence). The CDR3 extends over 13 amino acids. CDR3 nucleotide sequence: TGTGCCTGGAGTGTATCCTCACAAGAGACCCAGTACTTC. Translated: CAWSVSSQETQYF.

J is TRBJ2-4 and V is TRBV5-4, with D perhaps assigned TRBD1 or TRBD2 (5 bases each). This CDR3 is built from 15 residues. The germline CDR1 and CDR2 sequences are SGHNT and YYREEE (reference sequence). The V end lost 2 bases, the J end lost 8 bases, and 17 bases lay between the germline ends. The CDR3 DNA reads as TGTGCCAGCAGCTTCAGCCGGGGCGGCCGAGACATTCAGTACTTC. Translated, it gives CASSFSRGGRDIQYF.

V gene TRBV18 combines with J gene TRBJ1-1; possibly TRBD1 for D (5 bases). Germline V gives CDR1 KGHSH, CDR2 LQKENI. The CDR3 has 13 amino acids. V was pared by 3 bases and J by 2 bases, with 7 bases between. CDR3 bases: TGTGCCAGCTCACCGGGGGTAAACACTGAAGCTTTCTTT. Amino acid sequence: CASSPGVNTEAFF.

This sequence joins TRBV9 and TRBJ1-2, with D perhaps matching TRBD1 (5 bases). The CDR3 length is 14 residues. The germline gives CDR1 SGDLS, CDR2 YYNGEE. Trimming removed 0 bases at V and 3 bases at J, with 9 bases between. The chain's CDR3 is CASSVDLGDYGYTF. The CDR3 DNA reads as TGTGCCAGCAGCGTAGATCTGGGGGACTATGGCTACACCTTC.

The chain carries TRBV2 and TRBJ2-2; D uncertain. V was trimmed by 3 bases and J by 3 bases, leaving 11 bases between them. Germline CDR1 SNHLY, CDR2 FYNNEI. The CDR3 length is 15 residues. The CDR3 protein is CASSEFSSYTGELFF. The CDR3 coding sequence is TGTGCCAGCAGTGAGTTTAGCAGCTACACCGGGGAGCTGTTTTTT.

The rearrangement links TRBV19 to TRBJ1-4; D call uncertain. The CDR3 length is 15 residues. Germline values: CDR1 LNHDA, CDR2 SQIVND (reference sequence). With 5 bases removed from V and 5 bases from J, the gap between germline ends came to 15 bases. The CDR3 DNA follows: TGTGCCAGTAGTCCCCGTCTATTACCGAATGAAAAACTGTTTTTT. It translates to CASSPRLLPNEKLFF.

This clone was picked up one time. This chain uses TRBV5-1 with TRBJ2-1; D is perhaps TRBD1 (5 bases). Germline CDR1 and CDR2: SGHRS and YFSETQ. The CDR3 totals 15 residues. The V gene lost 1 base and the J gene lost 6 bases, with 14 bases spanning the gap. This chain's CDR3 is CASSLMWGGTNEQFF. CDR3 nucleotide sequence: TGCGCCAGCAGCTTGATGTGGGGCGGAACCAATGAGCAGTTCTTC.

CDR3 DNA sequence: TGCGCCCCCAGGAAAAACTATGGCTACACCTTC. As protein: CAPRKNYGYTF. The rearrangement links TRBV23-1 to TRBJ1-2, with unresolved D. TRBV23-1 belongs to the ORF category, with a function that is uncertain. The CDR3 spans 11 residues. Trimming left V 11 bases short and J 2 bases short, with 9 bases between.

The CDR3: CASKDEGEKLFF. The CDR3 bases are TGCGCCAGCAAGGACGAGGGGGAAAAACTGTTTTTT. This sequence joins TRBV5-1 and TRBJ1-4; TRBD1 might be the D (5 bases). V gave up 6 bases and J gave up 8 bases, with 11 bases separating them. In germline, CDR1 is SGHRS, CDR2 YFSETQ. The CDR3 length is 12 residues.

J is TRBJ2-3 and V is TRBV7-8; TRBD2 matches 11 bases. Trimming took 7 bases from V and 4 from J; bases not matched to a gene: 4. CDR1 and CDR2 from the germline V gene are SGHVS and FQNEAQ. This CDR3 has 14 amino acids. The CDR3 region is CASTLTSGADTQYF. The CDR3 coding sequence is TGTGCCAGCACCCTGACTAGCGGGGCAGATACGCAGTATTTT.

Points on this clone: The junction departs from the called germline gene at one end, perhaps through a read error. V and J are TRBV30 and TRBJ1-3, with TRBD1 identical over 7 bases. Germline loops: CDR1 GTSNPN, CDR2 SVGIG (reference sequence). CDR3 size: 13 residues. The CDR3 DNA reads TGTGCCGGGAGGGGGCAGGGGGAAAACACCATATATTTT. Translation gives CAGRGQGENTIYF.